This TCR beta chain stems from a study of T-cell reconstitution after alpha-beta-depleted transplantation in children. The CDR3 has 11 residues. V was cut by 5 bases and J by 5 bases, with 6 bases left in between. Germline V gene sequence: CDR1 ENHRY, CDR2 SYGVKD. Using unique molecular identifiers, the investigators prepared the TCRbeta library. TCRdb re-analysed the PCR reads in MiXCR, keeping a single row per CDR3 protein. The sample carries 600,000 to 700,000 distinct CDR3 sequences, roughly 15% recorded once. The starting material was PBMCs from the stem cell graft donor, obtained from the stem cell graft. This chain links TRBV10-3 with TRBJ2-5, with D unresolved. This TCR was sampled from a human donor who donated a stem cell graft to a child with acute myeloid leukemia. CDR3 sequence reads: CAISTGETQYF. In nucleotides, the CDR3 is TGTGCCATCAGTACCGGGGAGACCCAGTACTTC.